What follows are 27 T cell receptor beta chains derived from one specimen sequenced in a study of T-cell memory formation after mild COVID-19 (dated by TCRdb to 2020 to 2023). The library was obtained by 5' RACE. TCRdb names Illumina NovaSeq 6000 as the instrument used. TCRdb took the public reads, trimmed them with fastp at Q25, ran MiXCR for clone calling and kept in-frame beta chains. Each CDR3 protein appears once, grouped with its most common genes and DNA. Across this sample there are 350,000 to 450,000 distinct CDR3 sequences, with more than 20% seen only once. Roughly 8.9% of the sample goes to the ten largest clones. Sequencing was performed on PBMCs or a T cell subset sorted from them (not recorded which). These receptors all come from an adult woman who had mild COVID-19 (a few samples of this study predate the infection). The sample titles of this study are shuffled in the database, so cell type and time point are left out; the donor was told from shared clones.

The rearrangement joins TRBV5-5 to TRBJ2-1, with 9 positions matching TRBD1. The V gene's germline CDR1 is SGHKS and CDR2 YYEKEE (reference sequence). The V gene end was trimmed by 4 bases and the J gene end by 7 bases; junction bases not matched to a gene: 12. The CDR3 has 16 amino acids. The CDR3 DNA sequence: TGTGCCAGCAGCAAATTCCGGGACAGGGTTGGGAATGAGCAGTTCTTC. Its translation is CASSKFRDRVGNEQFF.

This clonotype turned up a few times. V is TRBV9 and J is TRBJ1-6; weak D call: TRBD1 (5 bases). Germline V CDR1 and CDR2: SGDLS, YYNGEE. The CDR3 runs to 15 residues. Trimming cost V 0 bases and J 6 bases, with 10 bases left between them. CDR3 sequence: CASSVDWQGNSPLHF. CDR3 nucleotide sequence: TGTGCCAGCAGCGTAGATTGGCAGGGTAATTCACCCCTCCACTTT. The variable domain in full, with the rest retrieved from reference TRBV9 and TRBJ1-6, is DSGVTQTPKHLITATGQRVTLRCSPRSGDLSVYWYQQSLDQGLQFLIQYYNGEERAKGNILERFSAQQFPDLHSELNLSSLELGDSALYFCASSVDWQGNSPLHFGNGTRLTVT.

The V and J genes are TRBV30 and TRBJ2-5; tentative D call: TRBD2 (6 bases). The germline V gene encodes CDR1 GTSNPN and CDR2 SVGIG (reference sequence). CDR3 length: 14 amino acids. V gave up 2 bases and J gave up 6 bases, with 16 bases separating them. The CDR3 reads CAWSPRAGKKTQYF. CDR3 sequence (DNA): TGTGCCTGGAGTCCGAGGGCGGGGAAAAAGACCCAGTACTTC. The full variable domain, with the rest looked up from reference TRBV30 and TRBJ2-5, is SQTIHQWPATLVQPVGSPLSLECTVEGTSNPNLYWYRQAAGRGLQLLFYSVGIGQISSEVPQNLSASRPQDRQFILSSKKLLLSDSGFYLCAWSPRAGKKTQYFGPGTRLLVL.

V usage is TRBV20-1 and J usage is TRBJ2-7, with TRBD2 identical over 11 bases. The CDR3 contains 13 residues. The germline CDR1 and CDR2 sequences are DFQATT and SNEGSKA (reference sequence). For the CDR3, the DNA is TGCACCGCAACACTAGCGGGAGCGGGCGAGCAGTACTTC. This codes for CTATLAGAGEQYF.

V and J are TRBV5-1 and TRBJ2-1, with 7 bases that match TRBD1. The CDR3 length is 18 residues. The ends lost 0 bases at V and 7 bases at J; junction bases unmatched: 16. Germline V gene sequence: CDR1 SGHRS, CDR2 YFSETQ. This chain's CDR3 is CASSLGGWWGQRRNEQFF. CDR3 in DNA: TGCGCCAGCAGCTTGGGTGGGTGGTGGGGACAGCGGCGTAATGAGCAGTTCTTC. Combining the CDR3 with reference TRBV5-1 and TRBJ2-1 gives the whole variable domain KAGVTQTPRYLIKTRGQQVTLSCSPISGHRSVSWYQQTPGQGLQFLFEYFSETQRNKGNFPGRFSGRQFSNSRSEMNVSTLELGDSALYLCASSLGGWWGQRRNEQFFGPGTRLTVL.

V is TRBV5-1 and J is TRBJ2-3; D possibly uses TRBD1 or TRBD2 (5 bases each). The germline V and J ends were trimmed by 4 bases and 2 bases, with 11 bases remaining between them. The CDR3 sequence is 14 residues long. The germline CDR1 and CDR2 sequences are SGHRS and YFSETQ. The CDR3 here is CASSPKGTTDTQYF. CDR3 nucleotide sequence: TGCGCCAGCAGCCCGAAAGGGACCACAGATACGCAGTATTTT. The full variable domain, completed using reference TRBV5-1 and TRBJ2-3, is KAGVTQTPRYLIKTRGQQVTLSCSPISGHRSVSWYQQTPGQGLQFLFEYFSETQRNKGNFPGRFSGRQFSNSRSEMNVSTLELGDSALYLCASSPKGTTDTQYFGPGTRLTVL.

The rearrangement uses TRBV18 and TRBJ1-3, with D uncertain. The germline CDR1 and CDR2 sequences are KGHSH and LQKENI. Trimming left V 3 bases short and J 7 bases short, with 16 bases between. This CDR3 has 15 residues. CDR3 in amino acids: CASSPSVSLRNTIYF. In DNA form, the CDR3 reads TGTGCCAGCTCACCGTCGGTGTCTCTTCGGAACACCATATATTTT.

The chain joins TRBV24-1 to TRBJ2-1; D uncertain. Per germline, CDR1 KGHDR and CDR2 SFDVKD. V lost 6 bases and J lost 3, with 17 bases in between. The CDR3 runs to 16 residues. CDR3 sequence: CATSRSASGVYNEQFF. The CDR3 DNA reads TGTGCCACCAGTCGTTCGGCCTCGGGTGTCTACAATGAGCAGTTCTTC.

This clonotype was counted only a few times. The chain is built from TRBV24-1 and TRBJ1-2, with D possibly TRBD1 on 5 matching bases. The V and J ends lost 2 bases and 7 bases respectively, with 7 bases between them. Germline V gene data show CDR1 as KGHDR and CDR2 as SFDVKD. The CDR3 is made up of 12 amino acids. DNA of the CDR3: TGTGCCACCAGTGATTATGGGGGTGGCTACACCTTC. Translation gives CATSDYGGGYTF.

This rearrangement joins TRBV20-1 to TRBJ2-1; D assignment may be TRBD1 or TRBD2 (5 bases each). Trimming pared 0 bases from V and 11 bases from J, leaving 11 bases between. The CDR3 contains 12 residues. The germline CDR1 and CDR2 sequences are DFQATT and SNEGSKA (reference sequence). The CDR3 is CSARDQGPKQFF. In DNA, the CDR3 is TGCAGTGCTAGAGACCAGGGACCCAAGCAGTTCTTC.

The gene calls are TRBV5-6 and TRBJ1-2; 7 nucleotides agree with TRBD1. CDR3 length: 12 amino acids. Germline CDR1 and CDR2: SGHDT and YYEEEE. Trimming at V came to 4 bases and at J to 8 bases, leaving 5 bases not matched to a gene. The CDR3 bases are TGTGCCAGCAGCCGCGACAGGGCGGGCTACACCTTC. It is translated as CASSRDRAGYTF.

This clonotype was detected only a few times. The chain recombines TRBV12-3 or TRBV12-4 with TRBJ2-1; 8 bases agree with TRBD2. Trimming removed 4 bases from V and 9 bases from J; junction bases left unmatched: 14. CDR3 size: 16 residues. DNA of the CDR3: TGTGCCAGCAGTTCCGGGACTAGTCTTCACGCGATTGAGCAGTTCTTC. It translates to CASSSGTSLHAIEQFF.

This clonotype showed up just a few times. The genes are TRBV4-1 and TRBJ1-2; 8 bases line up with TRBD1. Germline V gene sequence: CDR1 MGHRA, CDR2 YSYEKL. There are 15 residues in the CDR3. J lost 4 bases, V lost 3 bases, and 7 bases had no gene match. The CDR3 bases are TGCGCCAGCAGCCAGATCGCAGGGGGCGTCTATGGCTACACCTTC. It yields the protein CASSQIAGGVYGYTF.

The rearrangement uses TRBV29-1 and TRBJ2-1; 8 nucleotides match TRBD2. Germline CDR1 reads SQVTM; CDR2 reads ANQGSEA. J lost 3 bases, V lost 3 bases, and 4 bases had no gene match. This CDR3 region has 14 residues. The CDR3 DNA sequence: TGCAGCGTTGACAAGCGGGAGATCTACAATGAGCAGTTCTTC. This sequence encodes CSVDKREIYNEQFF.

This clonotype was found a few times. J is TRBJ1-5 and V is TRBV6-5, with D unclear. This CDR3 contains 15 residues. Trimming shortened V by 5 bases and J by 6 bases, and 17 bases separated the two germline ends. Looked up from germline, CDR1 is MNHEY and CDR2 is SVGAGI. The CDR3 spells CASSPRAMEGQPQHF. The CDR3 coding sequence is TGTGCCAGCAGTCCCCGGGCCATGGAGGGTCAGCCCCAGCATTTT.

The chain links TRBV20-1 to TRBJ2-1, with D tentatively TRBD2 (6 bases). Deletions cut 3 bases from V and 4 bases from J, with 19 bases between. Germline lookup yields CDR1 DFQATT and CDR2 SNEGSKA (reference sequence). The CDR3 is 16 residues long. The CDR3 DNA sequence: TGCAGTGCTAGTCCCCGGGTGGGACTCATATACAATGAGCAGTTCTTC. Translated, it gives CSASPRVGLIYNEQFF.

There are a few counts of this clonotype. The V call is TRBV6-2 or TRBV6-3, the J call TRBJ1-2; perhaps TRBD1 as D (5 bases). Germline-derived CDR1 and CDR2 are MNHEY and SVGEGT. The CDR3 sequence is 14 residues long. Trimming left V 4 bases short and J 4 bases short, with 13 bases between. CDR3 in amino acids: CASSLTGTSYGYTF. The CDR3 DNA reads as TGTGCCAGCAGTTTAACCGGGACGTCCTATGGCTACACCTTC.

This clonotype was seen only a few times. The chain recombines TRBV7-9 with TRBJ2-3, with D tentatively TRBD1 (5 bases). Germline values: CDR1 SEHNR, CDR2 FQNEAQ (reference sequence). The CDR3 runs to 14 residues. V was clipped by 2 bases and J by 2 bases, with 8 bases between them. The CDR3 here is CASSLQGYTDTQYF. The DNA for the CDR3 is TGTGCCAGCAGCTTACAGGGATACACAGATACGCAGTATTTT.

This clonotype was counted a few times. Here the CDR3 reads CASSLLGTPYTGELFF. CDR3 nucleotides: TGTGCCAGCAGCTTATTGGGGACCCCCTACACCGGGGAGCTGTTTTTT. The chain links TRBV7-2 to TRBJ2-2; either TRBD1 or TRBD2 may fit D (5 bases each). Germline-derived CDR1 and CDR2 are SGHTA and FQGNSA. CDR3 length: 16 amino acids. Between the trimmed V and J ends, which lost 2 bases and 3 bases, there was a span of 13 bases.

V usage is TRBV5-1 and J usage is TRBJ2-5; D not certain. V was shortened by 3 bases and J by 5 bases, with 14 bases between the two germline ends. CDR3 length: 14 amino acids. Germline V gives CDR1 SGHRS, CDR2 YFSETQ. CDR3 sequence (DNA): TGCGCCAGCAGCTCGGAGACCCCACGGGAGACCCAGTACTTC. Protein product: CASSSETPRETQYF.

The chain joins TRBV19 to TRBJ2-1, with D possibly matching TRBD2 (7 bases). V was trimmed by 3 bases and J by 6 bases, leaving 21 bases between them. This CDR3 region has 17 residues. The germline gives CDR1 LNHDA, CDR2 SQIVND (reference sequence). The CDR3 DNA reads TGTGCCAGTAGTATCGGCGGGGGCCCAAGGGCACTCAATGAGCAGTTCTTC. This encodes CASSIGGGPRALNEQFF. Combining the CDR3 with reference TRBV19 and TRBJ2-1 gives the whole variable domain DGGITQSPKYLFRKEGQNVTLSCEQNLNHDAMYWYRQDPGQGLRLIYYSQIVNDFQKGDIAEGYSVSREKKESFPLTVTSAQKNPTAFYLCASSIGGGPRALNEQFFGPGTRLTVL.

Of note for this clonotype: A much larger clone differs from this one at a single base, so this may be a read error. This CDR3 is missing its conserved last phenylalanine or tryptophan, likely due to a read error. V usage is TRBV12-3 or TRBV12-4 and J usage is TRBJ2-5; TRBD1 agrees at 8 bases. CDR3 length equals 14 residues. J lost 4 bases, V lost 5 bases, and 6 bases had no gene match. CDR3 sequence reads: CASSVTGGGETQYL. The CDR3 DNA reads TGTGCCAGCAGTGTCACAGGGGGAGGAGAGACCCAGTACTTA.

This clonotype was picked up many times. For the CDR3, the DNA is TGTGCCAGCAGCGTAGAAATTAGCGGCAACACCGGGGAGCTGTTTTTT. Encoded protein: CASSVEISGNTGELFF. The genes are TRBV9 and TRBJ2-2; TRBD2 is a possible D gene (6 bases). In germline, CDR1 is SGDLS, CDR2 YYNGEE. The germline V and J ends were trimmed by 0 bases and 2 bases, with 11 bases remaining between them. This CDR3 is built from 16 residues.

The chain is built from TRBV3-1 and TRBJ1-3; maybe TRBD1 (5 bases). The V end was cut by 2 bases, the J end by 4 bases, with 12 bases between. The germline CDR1 and CDR2 sequences are LGHDT and YNNKEL (reference sequence). The CDR3 is 15 residues long. The CDR3 sequence: CASSQTGTVGNTIYF. CDR3 nucleotides: TGTGCCAGCAGCCAAACAGGAACGGTAGGAAACACCATATATTTT.

V usage is TRBV27 and J usage is TRBJ1-2; the match to TRBD1 covers 10 bases. With 1 base clipped from V and 5 bases from J, the junction kept 1 base outside the gene matches. This CDR3 is built from 14 residues. Germline-derived CDR1 and CDR2 are MNHEY and SMNVEV (reference sequence). CDR3 region: CASSLWDRGYGYTF. The CDR3 nucleotides are TGTGCCAGCAGTTTATGGGACAGGGGTTATGGCTACACCTTC.

V gene TRBV20-1 combines with J gene TRBJ2-3, with D perhaps TRBD2 (6 bases). Germline CDR1 and CDR2: DFQATT and SNEGSKA (reference sequence). CDR3 length: 15 residues. The V end was cut by 5 bases, the J end by 2 bases, with 17 bases between. The CDR3 DNA is TGCAGTGCTTCCATGGGGGACTGGTACACAGATACGCAGTATTTT. This codes for CSASMGDWYTDTQYF.

This clonotype was detected only a few times. The chain uses TRBV12-3 or TRBV12-4 and TRBJ2-3; either TRBD1 or TRBD2 may fit D (5 bases each). Deletions cut 7 bases from V and 1 base from J, with 9 bases between. The CDR3 has 13 residues. CDR3 residues: CASTPGRTDTQYF. The CDR3 nucleotides are TGTGCCAGCACTCCGGGGCGCACAGATACGCAGTATTTT.